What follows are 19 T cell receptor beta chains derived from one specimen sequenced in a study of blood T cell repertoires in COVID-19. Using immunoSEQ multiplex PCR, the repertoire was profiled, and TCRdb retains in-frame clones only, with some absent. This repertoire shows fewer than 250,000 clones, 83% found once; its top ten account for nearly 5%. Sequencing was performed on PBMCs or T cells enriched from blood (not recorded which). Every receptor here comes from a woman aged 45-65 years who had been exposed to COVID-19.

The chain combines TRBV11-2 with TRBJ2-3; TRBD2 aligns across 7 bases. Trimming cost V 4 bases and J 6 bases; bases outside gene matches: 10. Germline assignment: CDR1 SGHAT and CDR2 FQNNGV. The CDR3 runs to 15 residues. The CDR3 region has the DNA TGTGCCAGCAGCTCGGGGACTACCCGCGGGGATACGCAGTATTTT. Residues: CASSSGTTRGDTQYF.

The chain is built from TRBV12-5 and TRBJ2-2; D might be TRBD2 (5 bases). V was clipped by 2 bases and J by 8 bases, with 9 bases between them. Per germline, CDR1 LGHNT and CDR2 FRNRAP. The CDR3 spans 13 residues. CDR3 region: CASGLTPGGELFF. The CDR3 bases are TGTGCTAGTGGTTTGACCCCGGGGGGGGAGCTGTTTTTT.

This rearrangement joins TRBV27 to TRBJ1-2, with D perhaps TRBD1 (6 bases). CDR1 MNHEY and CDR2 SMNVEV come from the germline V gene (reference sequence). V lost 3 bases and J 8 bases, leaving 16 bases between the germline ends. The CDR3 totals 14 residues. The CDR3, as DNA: TGTGCCAGCAGTTTTACGGGACAAAGAGGAGGCTACACCTTC. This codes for CASSFTGQRGGYTF.

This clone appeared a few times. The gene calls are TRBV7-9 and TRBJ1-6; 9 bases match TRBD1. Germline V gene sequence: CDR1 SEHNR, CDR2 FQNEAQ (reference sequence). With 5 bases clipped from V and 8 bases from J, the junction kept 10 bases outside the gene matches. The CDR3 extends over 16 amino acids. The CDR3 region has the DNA TGTGCCAGCAGCCAATCGACAGGGGGACGGCATTCACCCCTCCACTTT. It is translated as CASSQSTGGRHSPLHF.

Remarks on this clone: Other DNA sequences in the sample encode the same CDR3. The CDR3 reads CSVARGQETQYF. The CDR3 bases are TGCAGCGTTGCCAGGGGACAAGAGACCCAGTACTTC. The chain employs TRBV29-1 and TRBJ2-5, with D possibly being TRBD1 (6 bases). V lost 4 bases and J 2 bases, leaving 8 bases between the germline ends. The germline V gene encodes CDR1 SQVTM and CDR2 ANQGSEA. The CDR3 runs 12 residues.

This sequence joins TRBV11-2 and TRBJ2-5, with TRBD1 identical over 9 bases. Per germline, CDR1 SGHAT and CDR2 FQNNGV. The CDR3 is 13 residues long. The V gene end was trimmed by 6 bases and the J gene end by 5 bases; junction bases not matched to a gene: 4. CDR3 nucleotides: TGTGCCAGCAGTCGAGGACAGGGGGAGACCCAGTACTTC. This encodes CASSRGQGETQYF.

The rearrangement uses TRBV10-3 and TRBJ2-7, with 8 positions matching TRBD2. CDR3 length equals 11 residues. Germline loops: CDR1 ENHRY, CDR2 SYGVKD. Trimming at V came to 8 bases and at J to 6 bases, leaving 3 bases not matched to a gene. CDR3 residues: CAIGAGGEQYF. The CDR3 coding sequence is TGTGCCATCGGTGCGGGAGGCGAGCAGTACTTC.

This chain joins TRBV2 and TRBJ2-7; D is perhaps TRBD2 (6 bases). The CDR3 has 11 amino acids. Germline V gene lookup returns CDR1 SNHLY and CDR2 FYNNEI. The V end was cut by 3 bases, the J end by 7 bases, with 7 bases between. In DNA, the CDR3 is TGTGCCAGCAGTGAGGGGAGGGAGCAGTACTTC. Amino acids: CASSEGREQYF.

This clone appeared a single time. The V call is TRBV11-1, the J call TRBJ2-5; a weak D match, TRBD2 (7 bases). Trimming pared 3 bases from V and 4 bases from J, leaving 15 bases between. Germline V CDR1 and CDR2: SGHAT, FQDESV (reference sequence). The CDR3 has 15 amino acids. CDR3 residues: CASSLHGGLRETQYF. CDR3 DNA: TGTGCCAGCAGCTTGCACGGGGGGCTGAGAGAGACCCAGTACTTC.

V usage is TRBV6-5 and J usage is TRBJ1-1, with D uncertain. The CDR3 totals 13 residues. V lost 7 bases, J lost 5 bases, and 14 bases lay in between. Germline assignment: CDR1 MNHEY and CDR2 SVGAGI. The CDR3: CASNTGKGTEAFF. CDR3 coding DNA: TGTGCCAGCAACACGGGGAAGGGAACTGAAGCTTTCTTT.

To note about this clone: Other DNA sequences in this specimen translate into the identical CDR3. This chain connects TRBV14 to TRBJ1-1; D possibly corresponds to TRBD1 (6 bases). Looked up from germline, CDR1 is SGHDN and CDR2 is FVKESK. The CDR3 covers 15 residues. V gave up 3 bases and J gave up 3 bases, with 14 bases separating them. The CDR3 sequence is CASSQRQGRYTEAFF. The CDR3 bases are TGTGCCAGCAGCCAGCGGCAGGGGAGATACACTGAAGCTTTCTTT.

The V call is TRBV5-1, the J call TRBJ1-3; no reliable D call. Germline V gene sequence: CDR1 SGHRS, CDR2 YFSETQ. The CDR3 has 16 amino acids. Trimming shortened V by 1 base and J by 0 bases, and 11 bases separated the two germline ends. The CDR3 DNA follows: TGCGCCAGCAGCTTGATGACGGGGAGCTCTGGAAACACCATATATTTT. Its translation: CASSLMTGSSGNTIYF.

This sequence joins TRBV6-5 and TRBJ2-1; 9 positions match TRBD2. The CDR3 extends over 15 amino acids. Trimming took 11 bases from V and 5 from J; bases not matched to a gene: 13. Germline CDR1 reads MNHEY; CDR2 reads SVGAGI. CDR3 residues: CAQRASGDLNNEQFF. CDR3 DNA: TGTGCCCAGAGGGCTAGCGGGGACCTAAACAATGAGCAGTTCTTC.

CDR3 sequence (DNA): TGTGCCAGTAGTTCAGACAGGGAGACTGAAGCTTTCTTT. This codes for CASSSDRETEAFF. This chain links TRBV19 with TRBJ1-1; 7 bases are shared with TRBD1. This CDR3 is 13 amino acids long. With 5 bases clipped from V and 5 bases from J, the junction kept 5 bases outside the gene matches. Germline CDR1 is LNHDA and CDR2 is SQIVND (reference sequence).

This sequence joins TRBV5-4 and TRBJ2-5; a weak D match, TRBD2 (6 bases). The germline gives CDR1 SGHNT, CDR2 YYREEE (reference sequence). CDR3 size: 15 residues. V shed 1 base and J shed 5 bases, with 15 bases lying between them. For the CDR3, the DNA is TGTGCCAGCAGCTTGAGAGCTAGCGTCGGGGAGACCCAGTACTTC. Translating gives CASSLRASVGETQYF.

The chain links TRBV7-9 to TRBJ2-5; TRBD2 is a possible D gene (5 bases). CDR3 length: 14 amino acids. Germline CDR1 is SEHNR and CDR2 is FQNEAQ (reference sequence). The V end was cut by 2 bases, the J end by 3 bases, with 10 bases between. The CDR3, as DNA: TGTGCCAGCAGCTTATCCTCCGGGAAAGAGACCCAGTACTTC. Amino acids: CASSLSSGKETQYF.

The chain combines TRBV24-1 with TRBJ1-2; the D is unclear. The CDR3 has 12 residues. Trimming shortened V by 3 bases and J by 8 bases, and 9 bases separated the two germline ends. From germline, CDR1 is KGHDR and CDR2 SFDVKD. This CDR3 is CATSDPHWGYTF. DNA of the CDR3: TGTGCCACCAGTGATCCCCACTGGGGCTACACCTTC.

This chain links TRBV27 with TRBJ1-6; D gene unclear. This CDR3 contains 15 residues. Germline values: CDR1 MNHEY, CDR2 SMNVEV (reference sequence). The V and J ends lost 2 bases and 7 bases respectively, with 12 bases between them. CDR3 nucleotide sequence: TGTGCCAGCAGTTTAGGTCTGGGAGGCAATTCACCCCTCCACTTT. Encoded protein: CASSLGLGGNSPLHF.

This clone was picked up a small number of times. CDR3: CASSFVADQETQYF. CDR3 DNA sequence: TGTGCCAGCAGTTTTGTAGCAGACCAAGAGACCCAGTACTTC. The chain links TRBV28 to TRBJ2-5; no clear D gene. This CDR3 is 14 amino acids long. Trimming removed 3 bases at V and 0 bases at J, with 8 bases between. Germline lookup yields CDR1 MDHEN and CDR2 SYDVKM.